This T cell receptor beta chain was profiled in a study of cytomegalovirus exposure and HLA in healthy donors. Germline CDR1 is SQVTM and CDR2 is ANQGSEA. V was pared by 4 bases and J by 0 bases, with 3 bases of the junction left unmatched. This CDR3 is built from 13 residues. 60 Vbeta and 13 Jbeta primers were used in PCR. Per the original methods: A follow-up analysis tallied tens of millions of unique TCR beta chains, roughly 11 million shared. Using immunoSEQ multiplex PCR, the repertoire was profiled, and TCRdb retains in-frame clones only, with some absent. V, J and clone size reflect that table, while D and trimming were determined from the DNA. The table lists roughly 170,000 clones, 65% to 85% of them singletons. On this clone itself: Its antigen is not known.

General study findings and limits: Indistinguishability led to the exclusion of some V segments, TRBV6-2 and TRBV6-3 included. Accounts indicate the classifier identified cytomegalovirus status with strong specificity and sensitivity.

The sample was PBMCs. The sequence derives from a woman aged 45-59 years in good health and CMV-seropositive. The V gene is TRBV29-1, the J gene TRBJ2-7; 7 bases agree with TRBD2. The CDR3: CSVVLAVSYEQYF. CDR3 in DNA: TGCAGCGTTGTTCTAGCGGTCTCCTACGAGCAGTACTTC.